This T cell receptor beta chain was found in a study of cytomegalovirus exposure and HLA in healthy donors. The table lists this clone with a few counts. Use of 60 Vbeta and 13 Jbeta primers characterized the PCR. The data were produced by immunoSEQ multiplex PCR, yet TCRdb's version contains in-frame clones alone and is incomplete. The sample holds nearly 200,000 clones, roughly four fifths seen once. Trimming shortened V by 0 bases and J by 5 bases, and 10 bases separated the two germline ends. The CDR3 totals 14 residues. This chain links TRBV23-1 with TRBJ1-1; D gene uncertain. TRBV23-1 is reported as an ORF; its role is uncertain. This sequence was found in a boy between 2 and 10 years old in good health and CMV-seronegative. The sample taken for sequencing was PBMCs. As DNA, the CDR3 is TGCGCCAGCAGTCAATCGTGGCCCCGAACTGAAGCTTTCTTT. Translated: CASSQSWPRTEAFF.